A single sample is the source of the 20 T cell receptor beta chains below, sequenced in a study of T cells in Graves' hyperthyroidism and ophthalmopathy. TCR beta CDR3 regions were amplified from RNA. The TCR CDR3 first-round RT-PCR relied on the HTBI primer set. MiXCR, run by TCRdb on the multiplex PCR reads, gives a single entry per CDR3 protein. The sample carries under 700,000 distinct CDR3 sequences, 16% recorded once. What was sequenced was blood. Receptor source: a young woman with Graves' hyperthyroidism.

The sample holds a few counts of this clonotype. The chain employs TRBV7-9 and TRBJ2-7; 10 nucleotides align to TRBD1. V lost 5 bases, J lost 6 bases, and 10 bases stayed unmatched. Germline V gives CDR1 SEHNR, CDR2 FQNEAQ (reference sequence). The CDR3 is made up of 15 amino acids. Here the CDR3 DNA reads TGTGCCAGCAGCCGTTCCGGGACAGGGGTGTTCGAGCAGTACTTC. It encodes CASSRSGTGVFEQYF.

The rearrangement uses TRBV18 and TRBJ1-3; D unclear. Germline V gene lookup returns CDR1 KGHSH and CDR2 LQKENI. The CDR3 spans 14 residues. Trimming removed 2 bases from V and 0 bases from J, with 5 bases in between. Here the CDR3 reads CASSPDLSGNTIYF. The DNA of the CDR3 is TGTGCCAGCTCACCAGACCTCTCTGGAAACACCATATATTTT.

This clonotype came up a few times. Its ends do not fully match the called genes, so a read error is possible. This chain connects TRBV7-2 to TRBJ2-1; D gene ambiguous. Germline CDR1 SGHTA, CDR2 FQGNSA. The CDR3 is 14 amino acids. The CDR3 DNA is TGTGCCAGCAGCTTAGGCACCTCCTACAATGAGCAGCTCTTC. The encoded protein is CASSLGTSYNEQLF.

V is TRBV6-9 and J is TRBJ2-7; TRBD1 matches at 7 bases. With V trimmed by 4 bases and J by 5 bases, 5 bases remained unmatched. CDR1 is MNHGY, CDR2 SVAAGI, per germline. CDR3 length: 13 residues. The CDR3 loop reads CASSCYRGDEQYF. In DNA form, the CDR3 reads TGTGCCAGCAGTTGTTACAGGGGCGACGAGCAGTACTTC.

This clonotype was observed a handful of times. V and J are TRBV11-3 and TRBJ2-5, with 7 bases lining up with TRBD2. J lost 1 base, V lost 7 bases, and 6 bases had no gene match. The CDR3 is made up of 14 amino acids. Germline CDR1 reads SGHNT; CDR2 reads YENEEA. The CDR3 region is CASTWGGIQETQYF. In nucleotides, the CDR3 is TGTGCCAGCACCTGGGGGGGAATCCAAGAGACCCAGTACTTC.

In this sample, this clonotype turned up many times. The chain couples TRBV28 to TRBJ2-1; D is perhaps TRBD2 (6 bases). The CDR3 has 14 residues. V shed 6 bases and J shed 4 bases, with 13 bases lying between them. CDR1 and CDR2 from the germline V gene are MDHEN and SYDVKM. The CDR3 region has the DNA TGTGCCAGCAGCCCGGGACTCAGATACAATGAGCAGTTCTTC. Translating gives CASSPGLRYNEQFF. The complete variable domain, with remaining parts taken from reference TRBV28 and TRBJ2-1, reads DVKVTQSSRYLVKRTGEKVFLECVQDMDHENMFWYRQDPGLGLRLIYFSYDVKMKEKGDIPEGYSVSREKKERFSLILESASTNQTSMYLCASSPGLRYNEQFFGPGTRLTVL.

Only a few counts were recorded for this clonotype. The rearrangement uses TRBV5-6 and TRBJ1-6; D may be TRBD1 (6 bases). The CDR3 loop spans 14 amino acids. With 2 bases removed from V and 13 bases from J, the gap between germline ends came to 16 bases. Germline values: CDR1 SGHDT, CDR2 YYEEEE. CDR3 region: CASSLRQQGRPLHF. The CDR3 DNA is TGTGCCAGCAGCTTAAGACAACAGGGCCGTCCCCTCCACTTT.

This clonotype appeared a few times. The chain uses TRBV19 and TRBJ1-5; D gene unclear. CDR3 length: 14 residues. Per the germline V gene, CDR1 is LNHDA and CDR2 is SQIVND (reference sequence). Trimming cost V 3 bases and J 2 bases, with 8 bases left between them. This CDR3 is CASSMAIGNQPQHF. CDR3 DNA sequence: TGTGCCAGTAGTATGGCTATAGGCAATCAGCCCCAGCATTTT.

On this clonotype itself: This could be a read error, since a much larger clone is one nucleotide away. V usage is TRBV4-3 and J usage is TRBJ2-7; D may be TRBD1 (6 bases). With 4 bases removed from V and 2 bases from J, the gap between germline ends came to 12 bases. Germline-derived CDR1 and CDR2 are LGHNA and YSLEER. The CDR3 sequence is 14 residues long. In nucleotides, the CDR3 is TGCGCCAGCAGCCCCGGACAGATGGCCTACGAGCAGTACTTC. Translation gives CASSPGQMAYEQYF.

This clonotype appeared a few times. This chain joins TRBV18 and TRBJ2-1; D call uncertain. V was pared by 3 bases and J by 10 bases, with 16 bases between. Germline V gene data show CDR1 as KGHSH and CDR2 as LQKENI. This CDR3 has 14 amino acids. The CDR3 DNA is TGTGCCAGCTCACCGCCTACTAACCGTAACGAGCAGTTCTTC. It is translated as CASSPPTNRNEQFF.

The sample holds many counts of this clonotype. V is TRBV28 and J is TRBJ1-1; TRBD1 matches at 9 bases. Trimming took 2 bases from V and 4 from J; bases not matched to a gene: 2. The CDR3 has 14 amino acids. Germline V gene lookup returns CDR1 MDHEN and CDR2 SYDVKM. The chain's CDR3 is CASSLGQGFTEAFF. CDR3 DNA sequence: TGTGCCAGCAGTTTAGGACAGGGGTTCACTGAAGCTTTCTTT.

V and J are TRBV19 and TRBJ1-5, with 8 bases identical to TRBD1. With 7 bases clipped from V and 2 bases from J, the junction kept 7 bases outside the gene matches. The CDR3 has 15 residues. CDR1 is LNHDA and CDR2 is SQIVND in the germline V gene (reference sequence). CDR3 residues: CASMYLGQGNQPQHF. CDR3 coding DNA: TGTGCCAGTATGTATCTGGGACAGGGCAATCAGCCCCAGCATTTT.

This clonotype was detected many times. The genes are TRBV29-1 and TRBJ2-3; D perhaps matches TRBD2 (5 bases). CDR1 and CDR2 from the germline V gene are SQVTM and ANQGSEA. Trimming removed 4 bases at V and 0 bases at J, with 11 bases between. The CDR3 loop spans 14 amino acids. The CDR3 coding sequence is TGCAGCGTTGCCAGAGGGCCTAGCACAGATACGCAGTATTTT. Residues: CSVARGPSTDTQYF.

The chain employs TRBV4-1 and TRBJ2-2, with 8 nucleotides matching TRBD1. V was clipped by 1 base and J by 7 bases; unmatched bases: 2. This CDR3 has 14 amino acids. Looked up from germline, CDR1 is MGHRA and CDR2 is YSYEKL. In DNA form, the CDR3 reads TGCGCCAGCAGCCAAGCCAGGGGGCTCGGGGAGCTGTTTTTT. Amino acids: CASSQARGLGELFF.

Many counts were recorded for this clonotype. Germline and junction disagree at one end, which may indicate a read error. The rearrangement joins TRBV30 to TRBJ2-1; D tentatively fits TRBD1 or TRBD2 (5 bases each). This CDR3 has 11 residues. In germline, CDR1 is GTSNPN, CDR2 SVGIG (reference sequence). CDR3 region: CAWSTGHEQFF. In nucleotides, the CDR3 is TGCGCCTGGAGTACGGGGCATGAGCAGTTCTTC.

Regarding this clonotype: An end of the junction differs from the germline gene, which may be a read error. The chain links TRBV7-9 to TRBJ1-6; a weak D match, TRBD1 (5 bases). This CDR3 comprises 15 residues. Germline values: CDR1 SEHNR, CDR2 FQNEAQ (reference sequence). CDR3 loop: CASSPLGASNPPLHF. The CDR3 bases are TGTGCCAGCAGCCCCCTAGGGGCTTCTAATCCACCCCTCCACTTT.

The V gene is TRBV7-9, the J gene TRBJ1-1; D is undetermined. Germline assignment: CDR1 SEHNR and CDR2 FQNEAQ (reference sequence). V was cut by 2 bases and J by 3 bases, with 10 bases left in between. This CDR3 is 14 amino acids long. In nucleotides, the CDR3 is TGTGCCAGCAGCTTATCGGGGTGGGACACTGAAGCTTTCTTT. It translates to CASSLSGWDTEAFF.

The V gene is TRBV6-5, the J gene TRBJ2-2; D call uncertain. This CDR3 is built from 16 residues. V lost 0 bases and J 3 bases, leaving 11 bases between the germline ends. Germline loops: CDR1 MNHEY, CDR2 SVGAGI. The CDR3 sequence: CASSYSELFYTGELFF. The CDR3 nucleotides read TGTGCCAGCAGTTACTCCGAGCTGTTTTACACCGGGGAGCTGTTTTTT.

This clonotype was observed a handful of times. The rearrangement joins TRBV7-8 to TRBJ2-6, with D unresolved. V shed 1 base and J shed 0 bases, with 10 bases lying between them. There are 17 residues in the CDR3. Germline CDR1 SGHVS, CDR2 FQNEAQ. CDR3 bases: TGTGCCAGCAGCTTAGTCGGCTGGGGCTCTGGGGCCAACGTCCTGACTTTC. Translated: CASSLVGWGSGANVLTF.

The chain links TRBV5-1 to TRBJ2-1; 11 bases align to TRBD2. Per germline, CDR1 SGHRS and CDR2 YFSETQ. The CDR3 is made up of 15 amino acids. Losses at the gene ends were 4 bases for V and 3 bases for J; bases not matched to a gene: 3. CDR3 amino acids: CASSHGTSGYNEQFF. The DNA of the CDR3 is TGCGCCAGCAGCCACGGGACTAGCGGCTACAATGAGCAGTTCTTC.